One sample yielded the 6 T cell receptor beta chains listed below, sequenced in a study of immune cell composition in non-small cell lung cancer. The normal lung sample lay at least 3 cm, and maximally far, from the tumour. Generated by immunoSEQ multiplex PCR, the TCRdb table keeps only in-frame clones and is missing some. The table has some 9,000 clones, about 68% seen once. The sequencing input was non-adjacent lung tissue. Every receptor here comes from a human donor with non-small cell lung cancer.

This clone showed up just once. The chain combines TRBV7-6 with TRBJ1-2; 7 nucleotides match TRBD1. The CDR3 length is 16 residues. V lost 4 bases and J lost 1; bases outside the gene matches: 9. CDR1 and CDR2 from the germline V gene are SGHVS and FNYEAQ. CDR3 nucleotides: TGTGCCAGCAGCTCCAGTTGGACAGGCCTTAACTATGGCTACACCTTC. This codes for CASSSSWTGLNYGYTF.

The CDR3 DNA reads as TGTGCCAGCAGTCCTACGGACCGACTAAACACTGAAGCTTTCTTT. Translated: CASSPTDRLNTEAFF. The chain recombines TRBV2 with TRBJ1-1; D gene uncertain. CDR3 size: 15 residues. The germline gives CDR1 SNHLY, CDR2 FYNNEI. V was clipped by 5 bases and J by 2 bases, with 15 bases between them.

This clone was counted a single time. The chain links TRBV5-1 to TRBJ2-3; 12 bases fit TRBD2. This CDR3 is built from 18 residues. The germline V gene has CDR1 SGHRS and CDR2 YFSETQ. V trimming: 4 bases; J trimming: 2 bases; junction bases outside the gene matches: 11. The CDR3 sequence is CASSERTSGVWDTDTQYF. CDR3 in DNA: TGCGCCAGCAGCGAGCGGACTAGCGGGGTCTGGGACACAGATACGCAGTATTTT.

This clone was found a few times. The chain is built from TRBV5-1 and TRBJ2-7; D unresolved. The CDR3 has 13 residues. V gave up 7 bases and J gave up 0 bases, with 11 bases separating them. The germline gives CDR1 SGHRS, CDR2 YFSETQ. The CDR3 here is CASHQPGSYEQYF. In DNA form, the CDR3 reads TGCGCCAGCCACCAACCGGGCTCCTACGAGCAGTACTTC. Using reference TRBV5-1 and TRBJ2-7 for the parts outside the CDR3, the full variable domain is KAGVTQTPRYLIKTRGQQVTLSCSPISGHRSVSWYQQTPGQGLQFLFEYFSETQRNKGNFPGRFSGRQFSNSRSEMNVSTLELGDSALYLCASHQPGSYEQYFGPGTRLTVT.

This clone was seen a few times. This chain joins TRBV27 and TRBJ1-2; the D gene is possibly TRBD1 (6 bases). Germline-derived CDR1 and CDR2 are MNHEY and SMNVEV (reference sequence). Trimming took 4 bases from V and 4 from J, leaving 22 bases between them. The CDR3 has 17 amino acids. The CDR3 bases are TGTGCCAGCAGTTGCCGAGGCAGGGGTATCGAGTGCTATGGCTACACCTTC. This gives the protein CASSCRGRGIECYGYTF.

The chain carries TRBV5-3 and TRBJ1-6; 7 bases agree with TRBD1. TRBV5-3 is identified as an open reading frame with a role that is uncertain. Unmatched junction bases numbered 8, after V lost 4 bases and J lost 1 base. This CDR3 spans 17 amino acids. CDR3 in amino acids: CARSPRDRWSYNSPLHF. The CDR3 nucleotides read TGTGCCAGAAGCCCACGGGACAGATGGTCCTATAATTCACCCCTCCACTTT.